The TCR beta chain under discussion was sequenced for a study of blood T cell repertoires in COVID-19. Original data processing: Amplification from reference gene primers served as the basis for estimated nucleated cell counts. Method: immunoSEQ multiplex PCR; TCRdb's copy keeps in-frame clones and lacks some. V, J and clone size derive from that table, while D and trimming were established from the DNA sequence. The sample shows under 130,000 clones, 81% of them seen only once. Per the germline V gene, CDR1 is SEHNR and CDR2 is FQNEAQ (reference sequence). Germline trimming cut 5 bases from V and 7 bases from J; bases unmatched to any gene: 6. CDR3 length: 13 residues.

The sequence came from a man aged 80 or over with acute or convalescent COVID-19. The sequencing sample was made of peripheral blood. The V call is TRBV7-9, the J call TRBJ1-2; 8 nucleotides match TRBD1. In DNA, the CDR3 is TGTGCCAGCAGCCCCCAGGGGGCTATTGGCTACACCTTC. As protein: CASSPQGAIGYTF.